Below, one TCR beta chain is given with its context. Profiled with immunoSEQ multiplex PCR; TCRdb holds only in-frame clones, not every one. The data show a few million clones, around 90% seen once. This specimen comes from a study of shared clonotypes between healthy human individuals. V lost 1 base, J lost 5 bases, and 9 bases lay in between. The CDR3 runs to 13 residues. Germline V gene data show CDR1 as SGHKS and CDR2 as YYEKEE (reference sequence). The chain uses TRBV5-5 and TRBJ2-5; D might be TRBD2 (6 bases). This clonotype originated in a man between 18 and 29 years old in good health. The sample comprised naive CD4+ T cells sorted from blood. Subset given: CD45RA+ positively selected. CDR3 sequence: CASSLTSLETQYF. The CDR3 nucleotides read TGTGCCAGCAGCTTGACTAGCTTGGAGACCCAGTACTTC.